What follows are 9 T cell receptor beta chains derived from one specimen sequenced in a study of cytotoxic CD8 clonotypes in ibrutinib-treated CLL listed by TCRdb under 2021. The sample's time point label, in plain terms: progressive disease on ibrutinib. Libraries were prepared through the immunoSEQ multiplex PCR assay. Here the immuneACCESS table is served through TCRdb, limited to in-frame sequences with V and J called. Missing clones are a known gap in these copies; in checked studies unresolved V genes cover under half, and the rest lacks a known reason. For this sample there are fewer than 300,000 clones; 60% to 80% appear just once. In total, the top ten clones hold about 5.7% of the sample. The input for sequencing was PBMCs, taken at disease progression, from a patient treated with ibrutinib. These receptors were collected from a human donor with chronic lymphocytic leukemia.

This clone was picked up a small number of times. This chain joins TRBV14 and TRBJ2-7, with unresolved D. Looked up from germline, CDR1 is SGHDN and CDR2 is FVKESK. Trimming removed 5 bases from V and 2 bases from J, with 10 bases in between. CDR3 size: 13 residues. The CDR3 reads CASSASAPYEQYF. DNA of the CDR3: TGTGCCAGCAGCGCGTCCGCACCCTACGAGCAGTACTTC.

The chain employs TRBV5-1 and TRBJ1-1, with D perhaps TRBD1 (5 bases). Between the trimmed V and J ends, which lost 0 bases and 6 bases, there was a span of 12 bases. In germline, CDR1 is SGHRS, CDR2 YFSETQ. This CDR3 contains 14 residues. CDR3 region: CASSLGDRNAEAFF. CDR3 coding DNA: TGCGCCAGCAGCTTGGGGGACCGTAACGCTGAAGCTTTCTTT.

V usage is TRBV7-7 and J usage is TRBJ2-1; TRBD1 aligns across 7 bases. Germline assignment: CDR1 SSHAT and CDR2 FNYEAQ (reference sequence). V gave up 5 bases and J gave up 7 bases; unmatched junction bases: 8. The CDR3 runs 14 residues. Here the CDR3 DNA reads TGTGCCAGCAGCCCGACGACAGGGTCTAATGAGCAGTTCTTC. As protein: CASSPTTGSNEQFF.

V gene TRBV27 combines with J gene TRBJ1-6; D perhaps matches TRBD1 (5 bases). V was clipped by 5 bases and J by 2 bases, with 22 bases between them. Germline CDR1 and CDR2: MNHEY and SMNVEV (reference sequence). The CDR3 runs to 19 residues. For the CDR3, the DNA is TGTGCCAGCAGTACGTTGTCCCGGGGCCTCCTAACCTATAATTCACCCCTCCACTTT. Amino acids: CASSTLSRGLLTYNSPLHF.

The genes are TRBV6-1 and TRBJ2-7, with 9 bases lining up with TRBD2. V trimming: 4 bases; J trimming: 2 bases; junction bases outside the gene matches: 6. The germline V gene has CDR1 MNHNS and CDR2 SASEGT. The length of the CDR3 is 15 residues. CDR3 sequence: CASSGQRGAPYEQYF. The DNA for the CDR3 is TGTGCCAGCAGTGGGCAGCGGGGGGCCCCCTACGAGCAGTACTTC.

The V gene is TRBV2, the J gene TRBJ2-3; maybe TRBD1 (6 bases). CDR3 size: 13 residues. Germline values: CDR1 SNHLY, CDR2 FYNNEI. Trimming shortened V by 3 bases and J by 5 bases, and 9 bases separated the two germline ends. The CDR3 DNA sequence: TGTGCCAGCAGTGAGGACAGAAGAGATACGCAGTATTTT. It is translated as CASSEDRRDTQYF.

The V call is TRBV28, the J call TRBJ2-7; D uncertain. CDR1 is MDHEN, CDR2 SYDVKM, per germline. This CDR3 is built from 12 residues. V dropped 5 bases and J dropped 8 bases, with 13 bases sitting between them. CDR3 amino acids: CASSALVGKQYF. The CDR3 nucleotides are TGTGCCAGCAGTGCCCTCGTGGGAAAGCAGTACTTC.

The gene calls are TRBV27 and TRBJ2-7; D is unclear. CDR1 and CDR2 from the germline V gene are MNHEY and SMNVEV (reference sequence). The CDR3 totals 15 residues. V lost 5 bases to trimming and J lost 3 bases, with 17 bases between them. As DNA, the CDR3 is TGTGCCAGCAGTCCCGGAACTCCTCACCTCTACGAGCAGTACTTC. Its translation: CASSPGTPHLYEQYF.

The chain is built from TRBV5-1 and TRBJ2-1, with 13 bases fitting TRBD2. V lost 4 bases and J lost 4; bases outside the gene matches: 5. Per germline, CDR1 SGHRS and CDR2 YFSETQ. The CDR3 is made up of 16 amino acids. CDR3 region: CASSPGTSGAYNEQFF. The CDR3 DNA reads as TGCGCCAGCAGCCCAGGGACTAGCGGGGCTTACAATGAGCAGTTCTTC.